This T cell receptor (beta chain) was recovered during a study of post-analysis software for immune sequencing data. Findings of the study overall: Controls showed lower frequencies than patients for roughly five TRBV segments, and TRBV5-6, TRBV5-1 and TRBV20-1 were among these. The F measure placed samples prepared in the same batch into strongly shared clusters.

This CDR3 region has 14 residues. The germline V and J ends were trimmed by 2 bases and 5 bases, with 13 bases remaining between them. Per germline, CDR1 LNHNV and CDR2 YYDKDF (reference sequence). TCR beta cDNA libraries included unique molecular identifiers. Input amounts of roughly 1 to 10 million T cells were used. These gave about 500,000 cDNA molecules, so each molecule approximated one T cell. TCRdb re-called the PCR reads with MiXCR, one entry per CDR3 protein. The sample yields around 190,000 distinct CDR3 sequences, over 25% seen once. Many counts were recorded for this clonotype. Its antigen is not identified.

Sequenced material: blood. The chain couples TRBV15 to TRBJ2-7; the D call may be TRBD1 or TRBD2 (5 bases each). The sequence came from a girl between 2 and 17 years old with multiple sclerosis. The CDR3 DNA is TGTGCCACCAGCAGACTGACGGGGACCCACGAGCAGTACTTC. Amino acid sequence: CATSRLTGTHEQYF.